These T cell receptor beta chains were read from a single sample in a study of a mutant IDH1 vaccine in newly diagnosed glioma. Here immunoSEQ multiplex PCR was the method, and the copy in TCRdb shows in-frame clones only, minus some. This table has over 45,000 clones, 70% to 85% appearing once. The antigens these receptors bind are not known. The material was PBMCs, obtained from a glioma patient whose treatment included an IDH1 peptide vaccine. The receptor set was obtained from a man in his fifties with glioma. The CDR3 runs from the conserved cysteine through the conserved F or W. D genes are given only for firm matches. Expanded clones get a size class; other rows say once, few or many, or leave the size out.

d_call j_call v_call clone_size cdr3_nt cdr3_aa
TRBD1 TRBJ1-2 TRBV5-4 - TGTGCCAGCAGCTTGATACAGGGGGCGGACTATGGCTACACCTTC CASSLIQGADYGYTF
- TRBJ1-2 TRBV19 few TGTGCCAGTAGTAGACTCAGGGTAGACTATGGCTACACCTTC CASSRLRVDYGYTF
TRBD2 TRBJ2-7 TRBV2 - TGTGCCAGCCTACTGAGCGGGGCCCACTACGAGCAGTACTTC CASLLSGAHYEQYF
- TRBJ2-1 TRBV7-9 - TGTGCCAGCAGCTTTCCGACTTCCAATGAGCAGTTCTTC CASSFPTSNEQFF
- TRBJ2-3 TRBV6-6 - TGTGCCAGCAGTTACTTACAGGGATCAGATACGCAGTATTTT CASSYLQGSDTQYF
- TRBJ2-7 TRBV4-1 few TGCGCCAGCAGCCGGGGGGACGGTCCCTACGAGCAGTACTTC CASSRGDGPYEQYF
TRBD1 TRBJ1-1 TRBV30 - TGTGCCTGGCGACAGGGAAGGAACACTGAAGCTTTCTTT CAWRQGRNTEAFF
- TRBJ1-1 TRBV4-1 - TGCGCCAGCAGCCAAGAAACCTCCAGGGAAAACACTGAAGCTTTCTTT CASSQETSRENTEAFF
TRBD1 TRBJ1-1 TRBV4-3 - TGCGCCAGCAGCCTAGGTGAGGGACAGGGGTCTGAAGCTTTCTTT CASSLGEGQGSEAFF
TRBD2 TRBJ2-2 TRBV6-1 - TGTGCCAGCAGTGAGCGGGGGGATGGCGGGGAGCTGTTTTTT CASSERGDGGELFF
TRBD2 TRBJ2-5 TRBV5-1 - TGCGCCAGCAGGGGACTAGCGGGGGGGCCGGTGGTTCAAGAGACCCAGTACTTC CASRGLAGGPVVQETQYF
- TRBJ1-2 TRBV9 - TGTGCCAGCAGCGTTCACCGGGACATTTTTAACTATGGCTACACCTTC CASSVHRDIFNYGYTF
- TRBJ1-2 TRBV25-1 - TGTGCCAGCAGTGAAACGGGGAGAAGCTATGGCTACACCTTC CASSETGRSYGYTF
- TRBJ2-7 TRBV7-9 - TGTGCCAGCAGCTTCGGGGTAGACGACGAGCAGTACTTC CASSFGVDDEQYF
TRBD1 TRBJ1-5 TRBV6-1 - TGTGCCAGCAGTGACCAGGGGGCGAGTGGGGGCAATCAGCCCCAGCATTTT CASSDQGASGGNQPQHF
- TRBJ1-5 TRBV30 - TGTGCCTGGGGTACAGGTGCAGATCAGCCCCAGCATTTT CAWGTGADQPQHF
TRBD1 TRBJ1-2 TRBV2 - TGTGCCAGCACCGACAGGGGGCAAGACTATGGCTACACCTTC CASTDRGQDYGYTF
TRBD1 TRBJ1-5 TRBV19 - TGTGCCAGTAGCCGACAGGGGAGGTTGGCCAGCAATCAGCCCCAGCATTTT CASSRQGRLASNQPQHF
TRBD1 TRBJ1-2 TRBV5-1 - TGCGCCAGCAGCTGGGACAGAGGGGATGGCTACACCTTC CASSWDRGDGYTF
- TRBJ1-2 TRBV11-2 few TGTGCCAGCAGCTTAAGAGGGGGAGATAACTATGGCTACACCTTC CASSLRGGDNYGYTF
- TRBJ2-7 TRBV7-8 - TGTGCCAGCAGCCCGTCTGGCTACGAGCAGTACTTC CASSPSGYEQYF
TRBD2 TRBJ2-1 TRBV4-2 - TGTGCCAGCAGCCAAGGAGCGGGGGTAGGCAATGAGCAGTTCTTC CASSQGAGVGNEQFF
- TRBJ2-1 TRBV2 - TGTGCCAGCAGTGAAGCGCTTCCGGGACTGCCTAATGAGCAGTTCTTC CASSEALPGLPNEQFF
- TRBJ2-5 TRBV18 once TGTGCCAGCTCACCAGGGCAGTCTCTGGAGACCCAGTACTTC CASSPGQSLETQYF
TRBD2 TRBJ2-7 TRBV18 - TGTGCCAGCTCACCATTCTCGGCTAGCGGGACCTACGAGCAGTACTTC CASSPFSASGTYEQYF
- TRBJ1-1 TRBV5-6 - TGTGCCAGCAGTCCGCAGGGTTTCACTGAAGCTTTCTTT CASSPQGFTEAFF
- TRBJ2-1 TRBV30 - TGTGCCTGGAGTGTGATGAGACAGGTCTCCTACAATGAGCAGTTCTTC CAWSVMRQVSYNEQFF
- TRBJ1-5 TRBV28 once TGTGCCAGCAGTTTATGGGATAGCAATCAGCCCCAGCATTTT CASSLWDSNQPQHF
TRBD2 TRBJ2-3 TRBV7-9 - TGTGCCAGCAGCCCAAGGACTAGCGGGGGGTTCACAGATACGCAGTATTTT CASSPRTSGGFTDTQYF
- TRBJ1-3 TRBV29-1 - TGCAGCATCCAGAACTCTGGAAACACCATATATTTT CSIQNSGNTIYF
- TRBJ1-2 TRBV7-2 - TGTGCCAGCAGCTCCAGAGCTAACTATGGCTACACCTTC CASSSRANYGYTF
TRBD2 TRBJ2-1 TRBV29-1 - TGCAGCGCCGGGGGACTAGCATACAATGAGCAGTTCTTC CSAGGLAYNEQFF
TRBD1 TRBJ2-7 TRBV6-1 - TGTGCCAGCAGCCGAGGGACAGCCTACGAGCAGTACTTC CASSRGTAYEQYF